A single T cell receptor (beta chain) is shown here with its context. The sample comes from a study of cytomegalovirus exposure and HLA in healthy donors. Study in general: The roughly 110 validation repertoires used the same platform as the 666 first-cohort repertoires, a later analysis reported.

The method was immunoSEQ multiplex PCR; TCRdb's version includes in-frame clones alone and lacks a portion of them. The data show 66,000 or so clones, around 97% seen once. The CDR3 loop spans 13 amino acids. Germline CDR1 reads GTSNPN; CDR2 reads SVGIG (reference sequence). The V and J ends lost 7 bases and 0 bases respectively, with 11 bases between them. The rearrangement joins TRBV30 to TRBJ2-3; D is undetermined. The TCR comes from a woman between 18 and 30 years old in good health and CMV-seropositive. The sample taken for sequencing was PBMCs. In DNA form, the CDR3 reads TGTGCCTCCCGACCAGCGAGCACAGATACGCAGTATTTT. This encodes CASRPASTDTQYF. The full variable domain, rest sourced from reference TRBV30 and TRBJ2-3, is SQTIHQWPATLVQPVGSPLSLECTVEGTSNPNLYWYRQAAGRGLQLLFYSVGIGQISSEVPQNLSASRPQDRQFILSSKKLLLSDSGFYLCASRPASTDTQYFGPGTRLTVL.